The rows below give T cell receptor beta chains drawn from one sample of a study of cytomegalovirus exposure and HLA in healthy donors. Generated by immunoSEQ multiplex PCR, the TCRdb table keeps only in-frame clones and is missing some. The sample lists 150,000 to 180,000 clones, around 84% occurring once. The material sequenced was PBMCs. Every receptor here comes from a human donor in good health. The CDR3 runs from the conserved cysteine through the conserved F or W. Each record gives: clone size, J gene, V gene, D gene, CDR3 protein, CDR3 DNA. A D gene is named only where the DNA matches it firmly. Not all rows give a size; the values are once, few, many and, for expanded clones, a class.

size: -; J: TRBJ2-7; V: TRBV6-5; D: TRBD1; CDR3: CASSYTGAYEQYF; DNA: TGTGCCAGCAGCTATACAGGGGCCTACGAGCAGTACTTC
size: -; J: TRBJ1-5; V: TRBV7-2; D: -; CDR3: CASSLGGQRGQPQHF; DNA: TGTGCCAGCAGCTTAGGGGGGCAGCGGGGTCAGCCCCAGCATTTT
size: -; J: TRBJ1-2; V: TRBV6-1; D: -; CDR3: CASGELDRIYGYTF; DNA: TGTGCCAGCGGAGAACTTGACAGAATCTATGGCTACACCTTC
size: -; J: TRBJ1-2; V: TRBV6-4; D: -; CDR3: CASSPDRTDSYGYTF; DNA: TGTGCCAGCAGCCCCGACAGGACTGACTCGTATGGCTACACCTTC
size: -; J: TRBJ2-3; V: TRBV5-4; D: TRBD2; CDR3: CASTTTSGTDTQYF; DNA: TGTGCCAGCACTACTACTAGCGGCACAGATACGCAGTATTTT
size: -; J: TRBJ1-2; V: TRBV6-5; D: TRBD1; CDR3: CASRDRQGYGYTF; DNA: TGTGCCAGCAGGGACCGACAGGGCTATGGCTACACCTTC
size: -; J: TRBJ1-1; V: TRBV29-1; D: -; CDR3: CSVGGGRPNTEAFF; DNA: TGCAGCGTTGGGGGGGGACGGCCGAACACTGAAGCTTTCTTT
size: -; J: TRBJ2-3; V: TRBV5-1; D: TRBD2; CDR3: CASSLEIAGADTQYF; DNA: TGCGCCAGCAGCTTGGAAATAGCGGGGGCAGATACGCAGTATTTT
size: -; J: TRBJ2-3; V: TRBV19; D: -; CDR3: CASSMWAITDTQYF; DNA: TGTGCCAGTAGTATGTGGGCTATTACAGATACGCAGTATTTT
size: -; J: TRBJ1-1; V: TRBV2; D: -; CDR3: CASSPQGAMNTEAFF; DNA: TGTGCCAGCAGTCCCCAGGGCGCCATGAACACTGAAGCTTTCTTT
size: -; J: TRBJ2-1; V: TRBV25-1; D: TRBD2; CDR3: CASRASGRVMQFF; DNA: TGTGCCAGCAGGGCTAGCGGGAGGGTTATGCAGTTCTTC
size: -; J: TRBJ1-1; V: TRBV11-2; D: TRBD1; CDR3: CASSRGTGGVRNTEAFF; DNA: TGTGCCAGCAGTCGTGGGACAGGGGGCGTAAGAAACACTGAAGCTTTCTTT
size: once; J: TRBJ2-6; V: TRBV5-1; D: TRBD1; CDR3: CASSGTGGFRANVLTF; DNA: TGCGCCAGCAGTGGGACAGGGGGTTTTCGGGCCAACGTCCTGACTTTC
size: -; J: TRBJ2-3; V: TRBV29-1; D: TRBD2; CDR3: CSVERRGGGTDTQYF; DNA: TGCAGCGTTGAAAGGCGCGGGGGGGGCACAGATACGCAGTATTTT
size: -; J: TRBJ2-3; V: TRBV29-1; D: TRBD2; CDR3: CSVLGGRGADTQYF; DNA: TGCAGCGTCTTAGGCGGGAGAGGCGCAGATACGCAGTATTTT
size: -; J: TRBJ2-3; V: TRBV9; D: -; CDR3: CASSVLVSGDTQYF; DNA: TGTGCCAGCAGCGTACTGGTCTCGGGAGATACGCAGTATTTT
size: -; J: TRBJ2-1; V: TRBV5-8; D: -; CDR3: CASRRPGTTEQFF; DNA: TGTGCCAGCAGGCGTCCCGGGACAACCGAGCAGTTCTTC
size: -; J: TRBJ1-4; V: TRBV5-1; D: TRBD1; CDR3: CASSLNTGGGEKLFF; DNA: TGCGCCAGCAGCCTGAATACAGGGGGGGGTGAAAAACTGTTTTTT
size: -; J: TRBJ2-3; V: TRBV7-6; D: -; CDR3: CASSPNMDTQYF; DNA: TGTGCCAGCAGCCCCAACATGGATACGCAGTATTTT
size: -; J: TRBJ1-4; V: TRBV7-9; D: -; CDR3: CASSLKTEKLFF; DNA: TGTGCCAGCAGCTTAAAGACGGAGAAACTGTTTTTT
size: -; J: TRBJ2-1; V: TRBV12-5; D: TRBD2; CDR3: CASGLRLAGVPYNEQFF; DNA: TGTGCTAGTGGTTTAAGACTAGCGGGGGTCCCCTACAATGAGCAGTTCTTC
size: -; J: TRBJ2-1; V: TRBV28; D: -; CDR3: CASSRSSYNEQFF; DNA: TGTGCCAGCAGCCGTAGCTCCTACAATGAGCAGTTCTTC
size: -; J: TRBJ2-5; V: TRBV4-1; D: -; CDR3: CASSQELSPETQYF; DNA: TGCGCCAGCAGCCAAGAACTGTCTCCAGAGACCCAGTACTTC
size: -; J: TRBJ1-2; V: TRBV28; D: -; CDR3: CASSYTSGYGYTF; DNA: TGTGCCAGCAGTTATACCTCGGGCTATGGCTACACCTTC
size: -; J: TRBJ1-4; V: TRBV6-5; D: -; CDR3: CASTKSGTKIEKLFF; DNA: TGTGCCAGCACTAAATCCGGGACAAAAATTGAAAAACTGTTTTTT
size: -; J: TRBJ1-5; V: TRBV19; D: -; CDR3: CASTMGGRGQPQHF; DNA: TGTGCCAGTACCATGGGGGGGCGCGGTCAGCCCCAGCATTTT
size: few; J: TRBJ1-6; V: TRBV6-5; D: -; CDR3: CASSYSKSSYNSPLHF; DNA: TGTGCCAGCAGTTACTCGAAGAGCTCCTATAATTCACCCCTCCACTTT
size: -; J: TRBJ2-5; V: TRBV5-1; D: -; CDR3: CASSRGTIPREETQYF; DNA: TGCGCCAGCAGCCGGGGTACAATCCCGAGGGAGGAGACCCAGTACTTC
size: -; J: TRBJ1-5; V: TRBV7-2; D: -; CDR3: CASSLEKGSNQPQHF; DNA: TGTGCCAGCAGCTTAGAGAAGGGGAGCAATCAGCCCCAGCATTTT
size: -; J: TRBJ2-3; V: TRBV2; D: TRBD2; CDR3: CASNTPGLAGEADTQYF; DNA: TGTGCCAGCAATACACCGGGACTAGCGGGAGAGGCAGATACGCAGTATTTT
size: -; J: TRBJ2-5; V: TRBV19; D: TRBD1; CDR3: CASSARGRWETQYF; DNA: TGTGCCAGTAGTGCCAGGGGGCGCTGGGAGACCCAGTACTTC
size: -; J: TRBJ1-1; V: TRBV13; D: -; CDR3: CASSQGTEAFF; DNA: TGTGCCAGCAGTCAGGGGACGGAAGCTTTCTTT
size: few; J: TRBJ1-1; V: TRBV18; D: TRBD1; CDR3: CASSPPGGMNTEAFF; DNA: TGTGCCAGCTCACCCCCAGGGGGCATGAACACTGAAGCTTTCTTT